The 21 T cell receptor beta chains listed next were all sequenced from one sample in a study of T cell responses to AZD1222 COVID-19 vaccine. Clones were read by immunoSEQ multiplex PCR, and TCRdb kept only the in-frame ones, dropping some. Seen here are some 250,000 clones, 94% observed once, and the top ten hold 0.55%. Sample: peripheral blood, taken 28 days after the second AZD1222 dose. These TCRs come from an adult who received the AZD1222 COVID-19 vaccine.

V usage is TRBV27 and J usage is TRBJ1-3; D gene uncertain. The CDR3 loop spans 15 amino acids. Looked up from germline, CDR1 is MNHEY and CDR2 is SMNVEV (reference sequence). Trimming cost V 5 bases and J 0 bases, with 11 bases left between them. The CDR3 here is CASSPSLGSGNTIYF. For the CDR3, the DNA is TGTGCCAGCAGTCCTAGCCTAGGCTCTGGAAACACCATATATTTT.

The chain uses TRBV29-1 and TRBJ1-1; the match to TRBD1 covers 12 bases. Germline V gene data show CDR1 as SQVTM and CDR2 as ANQGSEA. This CDR3 is 13 amino acids long. The trim removed 3 bases at V and 4 bases at J, leaving 0 bases unmatched. The CDR3 coding sequence is TGCAGCGTTGAGGGACAGGGGGCCACTGAAGCTTTCTTT. It yields the protein CSVEGQGATEAFF.

The rearrangement uses TRBV4-1 and TRBJ1-1, with 8 positions matching TRBD1. The CDR3 is 15 residues long. Trimming took 2 bases from V and 0 from J; bases not matched to a gene: 2. Germline lookup yields CDR1 MGHRA and CDR2 YSYEKL. CDR3 in DNA: TGCGCCAGCAGCCAACAGGGGGCATTGAACACTGAAGCTTTCTTT. Translating gives CASSQQGALNTEAFF.

The chain joins TRBV19 to TRBJ1-1; a possible D gene is TRBD1 (6 bases). The CDR3 spans 14 residues. Per germline, CDR1 LNHDA and CDR2 SQIVND (reference sequence). V was clipped by 3 bases and J by 5 bases, with 13 bases between them. The CDR3 DNA sequence: TGTGCCAGTAGTATTGAGGGGGGTGCGACTGAAGCTTTCTTT. Translation gives CASSIEGGATEAFF.

The V gene is TRBV27, the J gene TRBJ1-5; 9 bases are a match to TRBD1. The CDR3 is made up of 17 amino acids. V lost 5 bases and J lost 3; bases outside the gene matches: 11. From germline, CDR1 is MNHEY and CDR2 SMNVEV (reference sequence). CDR3 sequence (DNA): TGTGCCAGCAGTCTGTTACAGGGGGCCATTGTCAATCAGCCCCAGCATTTT. This gives the protein CASSLLQGAIVNQPQHF.

This chain connects TRBV28 to TRBJ1-1; tentatively, D is TRBD1 (6 bases). The CDR3 is 13 amino acids. Germline CDR1 and CDR2: MDHEN and SYDVKM. V was clipped by 3 bases and J by 4 bases, with 9 bases between them. This CDR3 reads CASSFTGSTEAFF. CDR3 DNA sequence: TGTGCCAGCAGTTTTACAGGGAGCACTGAAGCTTTCTTT.

The chain carries TRBV28 and TRBJ1-1, with D unclear. The CDR3 is made up of 13 amino acids. Germline lookup yields CDR1 MDHEN and CDR2 SYDVKM. The V end was cut by 5 bases, the J end by 3 bases, with 10 bases between. This CDR3 is CASSGEGDTEAFF. Here the CDR3 DNA reads TGTGCCAGCAGTGGAGAAGGAGACACTGAAGCTTTCTTT.

The chain is built from TRBV3-1 (or the pseudogene TRBV3-2) and TRBJ1-2; 8 nucleotides agree with TRBD1. Losses at the gene ends were 0 bases for V and 8 bases for J; bases not matched to a gene: 8. The CDR3 has 15 residues. Germline CDR1 reads LGHDT; CDR2 reads YNNKEL (reference sequence). Here the CDR3 reads CASSQDTGGSGGYTF. CDR3 DNA: TGTGCCAGCAGCCAAGATACAGGGGGATCGGGGGGCTACACCTTC.

The genes are TRBV11-2 and TRBJ2-1, with 11 bases matching TRBD2. Germline assignment: CDR1 SGHAT and CDR2 FQNNGV. V dropped 2 bases and J dropped 9; count of bases not matched to a gene: 9. This CDR3 is built from 16 residues. The CDR3 sequence: CASSLRTSGPGGEQFF. Written as DNA, the CDR3 is TGTGCCAGCAGCTTACGGACTAGCGGGCCTGGCGGTGAGCAGTTCTTC.

This clone was seen only once. The chain uses TRBV5-1 and TRBJ1-6, with 9 bases aligning to TRBD1. V shed 4 bases and J 3 bases; nucleotides not matched to a gene: 2. The CDR3 extends over 15 amino acids. CDR1 is SGHRS, CDR2 YFSETQ, per germline. The CDR3 sequence: CASSEGQGYNSPLHF. The CDR3 nucleotides are TGCGCCAGCAGCGAGGGACAGGGCTATAATTCACCCCTCCACTTT.

This chain joins TRBV11-2 and TRBJ2-1; TRBD1 matches 8 bases. Losses at the gene ends were 1 base for V and 7 bases for J; bases not matched to a gene: 6. CDR3 length equals 15 residues. CDR1 is SGHAT, CDR2 FQNNGV, per germline. This CDR3 reads CASSLGQGILNEQFF. The CDR3 DNA sequence: TGTGCCAGCAGCTTAGGACAGGGGATTCTAAATGAGCAGTTCTTC.

The V and J genes are TRBV18 and TRBJ2-7, with D perhaps being TRBD1 or TRBD2 (5 bases each). The CDR3 is made up of 14 amino acids. V lost 3 bases and J 6 bases, leaving 15 bases between the germline ends. From germline, CDR1 is KGHSH and CDR2 LQKENI. In nucleotides, the CDR3 is TGTGCCAGCTCACCCGTTAGAGGGGAGAGCGAGCAGTACTTC. Protein product: CASSPVRGESEQYF. The full variable domain, with the rest looked up from reference TRBV18 and TRBJ2-7, is NAGVMQNPRHLVRRRGQEARLRCSPMKGHSHVYWYRQLPEEGLKFMVYLQKENIIDESGMPKERFSAEFPKEGPSILRIQQVVRGDSAAYFCASSPVRGESEQYFGPGTRLTVT.

The V gene is TRBV19, the J gene TRBJ1-3; the D is unclear. V lost 6 bases to trimming and J lost 0 bases, with 6 bases between them. The CDR3 loop spans 13 amino acids. Germline CDR1 is LNHDA and CDR2 is SQIVND (reference sequence). The CDR3 nucleotides are TGTGCCAGTAGAAGAAACTCTGGAAACACCATATATTTT. Protein: CASRRNSGNTIYF.

The chain combines TRBV27 with TRBJ1-4; weak D call: TRBD1 (5 bases). CDR1 and CDR2 (germline): MNHEY, SMNVEV (reference sequence). This CDR3 region has 13 residues. V dropped 4 bases and J dropped 4 bases, with 7 bases sitting between them. The DNA for the CDR3 is TGTGCCAGCAGTTGGGGGATTAATGAAAAACTGTTTTTT. Translated: CASSWGINEKLFF.

J is TRBJ2-7 and V is TRBV5-1; D uncertain. This CDR3 comprises 13 residues. Germline CDR1 is SGHRS and CDR2 is YFSETQ. Trimming removed 3 bases at V and 3 bases at J, with 10 bases between. The CDR3 loop is CASSSPTDYEQYF. The CDR3, as DNA: TGCGCCAGCAGCTCTCCGACCGACTACGAGCAGTACTTC.

The chain couples TRBV3-1 (or the pseudogene TRBV3-2) to TRBJ1-3, with D perhaps matching TRBD1 (5 bases). This CDR3 is 14 amino acids long. V lost 1 base, J lost 5 bases, and 9 bases lay in between. Germline values: CDR1 LGHDT, CDR2 YNNKEL (reference sequence). The CDR3 sequence is CASSQARGRNTIYF. The CDR3 DNA follows: TGTGCCAGCAGCCAAGCCCGGGGCAGAAACACCATATATTTT.

This clone was seen once. This rearrangement joins TRBV10-2 to TRBJ1-5; D remains ambiguous. V lost 7 bases and J lost 1, with 8 bases in between. The length of the CDR3 is 13 residues. From germline, CDR1 is WSHSY and CDR2 SAAADI. CDR3 in amino acids: CASMATSNQPQHF. CDR3 coding DNA: TGCGCCAGCATGGCGACAAGCAATCAGCCCCAGCATTTT.

This chain uses TRBV9 with TRBJ2-1; 13 bases are shared with TRBD2. Germline CDR1 SGDLS, CDR2 YYNGEE. This CDR3 spans 15 amino acids. The V segment lost 2 bases and the J segment 5 bases; nucleotides outside the gene matches: 1. DNA of the CDR3: TGTGCCAGCAGCGTTACTAGCGGGGGGGACAATGAGCAGTTCTTC. Its translation is CASSVTSGGDNEQFF. The full variable domain, with the rest looked up from reference TRBV9 and TRBJ2-1, is DSGVTQTPKHLITATGQRVTLRCSPRSGDLSVYWYQQSLDQGLQFLIQYYNGEERAKGNILERFSAQQFPDLHSELNLSSLELGDSALYFCASSVTSGGDNEQFFGPGTRLTVL.

CDR3 nucleotides: TGTGCCAGCAGCCAACAGGGATTGTACTACAATGAGCAGTTCTTC. This codes for CASSQQGLYYNEQFF. V is TRBV5-4 and J is TRBJ2-1; possibly TRBD1 for D (6 bases). Germline CDR1 reads SGHNT; CDR2 reads YYREEE (reference sequence). Trimming pared 4 bases from V and 3 bases from J, leaving 14 bases between. The CDR3 is 15 residues long.

This clone was detected once. J is TRBJ1-1 and V is TRBV5-1; D is perhaps TRBD1 (6 bases). The CDR3 consists of 17 residues. In germline, CDR1 is SGHRS, CDR2 YFSETQ. Trimming shortened V by 2 bases and J by 0 bases, and 17 bases separated the two germline ends. In DNA form, the CDR3 reads TGCGCCAGCAGCTTTGCCACAGGGCCAGGGGTGAACACTGAAGCTTTCTTT. Protein sequence: CASSFATGPGVNTEAFF. The full variable domain, rest sourced from reference TRBV5-1 and TRBJ1-1, is KAGVTQTPRYLIKTRGQQVTLSCSPISGHRSVSWYQQTPGQGLQFLFEYFSETQRNKGNFPGRFSGRQFSNSRSEMNVSTLELGDSALYLCASSFATGPGVNTEAFFGQGTRLTVV.

The chain joins TRBV28 to TRBJ1-5; D call uncertain. CDR1 and CDR2 (germline): MDHEN, SYDVKM. V gave up 5 bases and J gave up 6 bases, with 17 bases separating them. The CDR3 totals 15 residues. Here the CDR3 DNA reads TGTGCCAGCAGTCCCATCAGCCCCCTTGGTCAGCCCCAGCATTTT. Encoded protein: CASSPISPLGQPQHF. The full variable domain, rest sourced from reference TRBV28 and TRBJ1-5, is DVKVTQSSRYLVKRTGEKVFLECVQDMDHENMFWYRQDPGLGLRLIYFSYDVKMKEKGDIPEGYSVSREKKERFSLILESASTNQTSMYLCASSPISPLGQPQHFGDGTRLSIL.